This T cell receptor (beta chain) was captured by sequencing in a study of T cell responses to AZD1222 COVID-19 vaccine. The CDR3 is 16 residues long. V lost 9 bases and J 4 bases, leaving 25 bases between the germline ends. Germline loops: CDR1 SGHVS, CDR2 FNYEAQ. Data came from immunoSEQ multiplex PCR; TCRdb stores just in-frame clones and leaves some out. The profile shows 54,000 or so clones, about 80% of them singletons. The source of this sequence is an adult who received the AZD1222 COVID-19 vaccine. This specimen consisted of peripheral blood, obtained 28 days after the second AZD1222 dose. The V gene is TRBV7-6, the J gene TRBJ2-7; possibly TRBD2 for D (6 bases). The DNA for the CDR3 is TGTGCCAGTGAGTGGCATGTTTGGGACTTTTCTTACGAGCAGTACTTC. The encoded protein is CASEWHVWDFSYEQYF.